This entry lists 6 T cell receptor beta chains sequenced from one sample in a study of OX40 agonist ivuxolimab in advanced cancers. Libraries came from the immunoSEQ multiplex PCR assay. TCRdb's version of the immuneACCESS table is confined to in-frame rearrangements and falls short of the full clone set. An unresolved V gene accounts for under half of the shortfall where checked; the remainder is of unknown origin. This sample is represented by under 40,000 clones; 81% of them were singletons. About 1.3% of the sample is in the top ten clones. The sequences come from CD4+ or CD8+ T cells sorted from blood, collected in a trial of the OX40 agonist ivuxolimab. Source of these receptors: an adult with an advanced solid tumor such as melanoma, head and neck, liver or kidney cancer.

The gene calls are TRBV11-2 and TRBJ2-7, with D uncertain. The CDR3 length is 14 residues. V lost 3 bases to trimming and J lost 0 bases, with 9 bases between them. Germline assignment: CDR1 SGHAT and CDR2 FQNNGV. Here the CDR3 DNA reads TGTGCCAGCAGCTTGGATGGTTACTCCTACGAGCAGTACTTC. Translation gives CASSLDGYSYEQYF.

The chain has TRBV28 and TRBJ1-5; D might be TRBD1 (5 bases). Trimming took off 4 bases at V and 0 bases at J, with 10 bases between the two ends. This CDR3 comprises 15 residues. Germline CDR1 reads MDHEN; CDR2 reads SYDVKM. CDR3 amino acids: CASSSDSHSNQPQHF. The CDR3 DNA follows: TGTGCCAGCAGTTCTGACAGCCATAGCAATCAGCCCCAGCATTTT. The entire variable domain, with the rest obtained from reference TRBV28 and TRBJ1-5, is as follows: DVKVTQSSRYLVKRTGEKVFLECVQDMDHENMFWYRQDPGLGLRLIYFSYDVKMKEKGDIPEGYSVSREKKERFSLILESASTNQTSMYLCASSSDSHSNQPQHFGDGTRLSIL.

The chain joins TRBV6-1 to TRBJ1-2, with TRBD1 matching 8 bases. V lost 5 bases, J lost 5 bases, and 7 bases stayed unmatched. Germline CDR1 and CDR2: MNHNS and SASEGT. This CDR3 has 14 amino acids. This chain's CDR3 is CASSYQGASYGYTF. The CDR3 bases are TGTGCCAGCAGTTATCAGGGGGCCAGTTATGGCTACACCTTC.

A remark on this clone: The junction differs from germline at one of its ends, possibly a read error. This chain links TRBV5-5 with TRBJ2-1; TRBD2 agrees at 11 bases. The V gene's germline CDR1 is SGHKS and CDR2 YYEKEE (reference sequence). CDR3 length: 16 residues. The CDR3 region is CASTLGLAGGNNEQFF. The CDR3 nucleotides read TGTGCCAGCACCTTGGGGCTAGCGGGGGGAAACAATGAGCAGTTCTTC.

The V call is TRBV20-1, the J call TRBJ1-1; perhaps TRBD1 as D (6 bases). The CDR3 loop spans 11 amino acids. Looked up from germline, CDR1 is DFQATT and CDR2 is SNEGSKA (reference sequence). The CDR3 DNA reads TGCAGAGGACAGAGGGGGTCTGAAGCTTTCTTT. It is translated as CRGQRGSEAFF.

This sequence joins TRBV29-1 and TRBJ1-2; 7 bases align to TRBD1. CDR1 SQVTM and CDR2 ANQGSEA come from the germline V gene. The ends lost 4 bases at V and 0 bases at J; junction bases unmatched: 8. This CDR3 is built from 15 residues. CDR3 protein: CSVGQGVTANYGYTF. CDR3 nucleotide sequence: TGCAGCGTTGGGCAGGGGGTTACAGCTAACTATGGCTACACCTTC. The complete variable domain, with remaining parts taken from reference TRBV29-1 and TRBJ1-2, reads SAVISQKPSRDICQRGTSLTIQCQVDSQVTMMFWYRQQPGQSLTLIATANQGSEATYESGFVIDKFPISRPNLTFSTLTVSNMSPEDSSIYLCSVGQGVTANYGYTFGSGTRLTVV.